This record concerns one TCR beta chain sequence. Antigen: not known. This was the immunoSEQ version 4 assay in survey mode. Genomic DNA was diluted to 10 ng/uL, up to 1 ug per sample. The assay was immunoSEQ multiplex PCR, and TCRdb's table has in-frame clones only and misses some. The data contain 40,000 to 55,000 clones, around 89% of them singletons. Anti-CD3/anti-CD28 beads served as a nonspecific positive control stimulus. Sorting of responding CD4+ T cells relied on upregulated CD40 ligand together with CD69. Donors had CD4+ T cell counts above 400 cells/uL and were CMV-seropositive. These data belong to a study of persistence of HIV-infected CD4 T cells. The CDR3 is made up of 14 amino acids. The germline gives CDR1 LNHDA, CDR2 SQIVND (reference sequence). Between the trimmed V and J ends, which lost 5 bases and 0 bases, there was a span of 11 bases.

The sequence came from an adult woman with HIV who was CMV-seropositive. The starting material was CD4+ T cells sorted from PBMCs after approximately 19-hour stimulation, obtained from a patient who received antiretroviral therapy. The V and J genes are TRBV19 and TRBJ2-7; D gene ambiguous. Written as DNA, the CDR3 is TGTGCCAGTAGTTCAGAGCTGAGCTCCTACGAGCAGTACTTC. It is translated as CASSSELSSYEQYF.